This T cell receptor beta chain was captured in a study of blood T cell repertoires in COVID-19. Overall study: Sample material is recorded as cDNA or gDNA derived from T cells, B-cell-depleted T cells, or PBMCs.

Germline CDR1 is SNHLY and CDR2 is FYNNEI. The length of the CDR3 is 11 residues. The V segment lost 6 bases and the J segment 12 bases; nucleotides outside the gene matches: 5. The repertoire was sequenced with immunoSEQ multiplex PCR; TCRdb's copy has only in-frame clones and lacks some. The sample comprises 200,000 to 300,000 clones, about 89% of which are singletons, and around 1.5% rests with the top ten. The sample taken for sequencing was peripheral blood. The chain couples TRBV2 to TRBJ2-1; 7 bases fit TRBD1. The TCR originated in a woman aged 60-70 years who had recovered from COVID-19. The CDR3 DNA reads TGTGCCAGCAGGGGACAGACCATGCAGTTCTTC. Translating gives CASRGQTMQFF.